The sequence of this T cell receptor (beta chain) was determined in a study of T-cell reconstitution after alpha-beta-depleted transplantation in children. Study-level findings and limits: Approximately two months post-transplant, alpha-beta T cells reportedly originated from several hundred expanded graft clones. In some patients, recipient T cells and intrathymic progenitors surviving conditioning explained high day-60 diversity.

Concerning this clonotype: The antigen remains undetermined.

This CDR3 is built from 16 residues. V was trimmed by 0 bases and J by 0 bases, leaving 9 bases between them. Germline loops: CDR1 SGHRS, CDR2 YFSETQ. Unique molecular identifiers were built into the TCRbeta library. TCRdb re-derived calls from the PCR reads in MiXCR, one entry per CDR3 protein. Found here are approximately 630,000 distinct CDR3 sequences, roughly 14% of them singletons; the top ten hold 0.79%. This clonotype was sampled from a girl aged 2 to 9 with congenital amegakaryocytic thrombocytopenia, due to receive a stem cell transplant. Sample: PBMCs, taken before TCRalphabeta/CD19-depleted stem cell transplant. This rearrangement joins TRBV5-1 to TRBJ1-4; no firm D call. Written as DNA, the CDR3 is TGCGCCAGCAGCTTGGAGCTCGCCGCAACTAATGAAAAACTGTTTTTT. It yields the protein CASSLELAATNEKLFF.